This note documents a single T cell receptor (beta chain) sequence. The specificity of this receptor is unknown. No base quality values were provided; no much bigger clone lies one nucleotide off. The data belong to a study of T-cell memory formation after mild COVID-19 (dated by TCRdb to 2020 to 2023). About the investigation overall: Most TCR sequence clusters were specific to one of the two donors. In a couple of donors, T-cell clones that expanded and contracted after mild COVID-19 were tracked by sequencing TCRalpha and TCRbeta repertoires over time. The cohort comprised two young, previously healthy adult volunteers, one female and one male. The full study reports these points: Whether the second-wave clones peaking on day 37 were SARS-CoV-2 specific was not confirmed. Clones contracting from day 15 to 85 had balanced CD4/CD8 phenotypes, while a second wave expanding from day 15 to 37 was biased towards CD4+. The study covered only a couple of mild cases, and larger cohorts including severe cases with pre-infection samples were considered necessary. Some responding clones were detected in pre-infection memory, suggesting pre-existing cross-reactive memory T cells joined the SARS-CoV-2 response. Contracting CD4+ clones were located mainly in the CM and EM memory subsets, whereas CD8+ clones were found to be enriched in EMRA.

Taken from the germline V gene (reference sequence), the CDR1 and CDR2 loops are SEHNR and FQNEAQ. CDR3 length: 10 amino acids, cysteine to phenylalanine. CDR3 DNA is the only sequence kept; it has 30 bases, read in frame from the first base. V was cut back by 8 bases and J by 4 bases, leaving a gap of 6 bases between them. Ficoll-Paque density gradient centrifugation was used to isolate PBMCs. The sequencer listed for this sample is Illumina NovaSeq 6000. TCRalpha and TCRbeta cDNA libraries were built by 5'RACE with constant-segment primers, adding sample barcodes and unique molecular identifiers. RNA was extracted from every sample with Trizol reagent. Libraries were amplified in two PCR steps, with a second sample barcode and Illumina TruSeq adapters added in the second step. The libraries were sequenced on an Illumina NovaSeq using 2 x 150 bp paired-end reads. Regarding the original processing steps: Reads were demultiplexed and collapsed into UMI-guided consensus sequences with migec v1.2.7. With mixcr v2.1.11, UMI consensuses were aligned to TRA and TRB V and J templates and assembled into clonotypes. A clonotype was counted as expanded or contracted only if both edgeR and NoisET called the change significant, with noise models trained on biological replicates. For edgeR calls, a false discovery rate-adjusted p below 0.01 and a log2 fold-change threshold of 1 were applied. PCA with hierarchical clustering of max-normalized trajectories of the 1000 most abundant clonotypes was used as exploratory dynamics analysis. Each responding clone was given a CD4 or CD8 phenotype based on the CD4+ and CD8+ repertoires, which had been sequenced separately. In TCRdb, the public reads were trimmed at Q25 with fastp and aligned with MiXCR, with productive beta chains retained. Rows are unified per CDR3 protein, each entry keeping the most common DNA and genes. The V and J calls and clone size come from TCRdb's table, not from the authors' own analysis. The sample records 130,000 to 150,000 distinct CDR3 sequences, about 6% of which are singletons. Of the sample, roughly 2.1% is held by the ten largest clones.

Input material: PBMCs or a T cell subset sorted from them (not recorded which). The chain employs TRBV7-9 and TRBJ2-7; the D segment could be TRBD2, given 5 matching bases. The TCR comes from an adult woman who had mild COVID-19 (a few samples of this study predate the infection). The sample titles of this study are shuffled in the database, so cell type and time point are left out; the donor was told from shared clones. The nucleotide sequence is TGTGCCAGCGGGAGTTACGAGCAGTACTTC. It translates as CASGSYEQYF.